These 28 T cell receptor beta chains were sequenced from one sample in a study of blood T cells in healthy people across ages. The authors ran a second PCR of about 6 to 11 cycles using a sample-barcoded 5' primer and a J-beta primer mix. TCRdb analysed the 5' RACE reads with MiXCR anew, one entry per CDR3 protein. The data hold 710,000 or so distinct CDR3 sequences, with 32% observed a single time. The source material was blood. These receptors were collected from a woman aged 80 or older in good health.

This clonotype came up many times. The V call is TRBV20-1, the J call TRBJ2-3; the D call may be TRBD1 or TRBD2 (5 bases each). The CDR3 has 15 residues. V gave up 6 bases and J gave up 2 bases, with 18 bases separating them. Germline V gene lookup returns CDR1 DFQATT and CDR2 SNEGSKA (reference sequence). The CDR3 coding sequence is TGCAGTGCCGTGGGGGTCCCTCCATTCACAGATACGCAGTATTTT. It encodes CSAVGVPPFTDTQYF.

On this clonotype itself: A much larger clone is a single base away; this may be a read error. The chain links TRBV7-2 to TRBJ2-2; 8 bases align to TRBD1. This CDR3 is built from 15 residues. Germline CDR1 and CDR2: SGHTA and FQGNSA. The CDR3 region is CASSLTGANTGERFF. The CDR3 DNA is TGTGCCAGCAGCTTGACAGGGGCGAACACCGGGGAGCGGTTTTTT.

The table lists this clonotype with many counts. V gene TRBV5-1 combines with J gene TRBJ2-2; 9 bases align to TRBD1. The CDR3 runs to 13 residues. The germline gives CDR1 SGHRS, CDR2 YFSETQ. V shed 9 bases, J shed 4 bases, and the junction held 4 bases outside the gene matches. Written as DNA, the CDR3 is TGCGCCACCCGGACAGGGGCCACCGGGGAGCTGTTTTTT. This sequence encodes CATRTGATGELFF.

There are many counts of this clonotype. J is TRBJ2-7 and V is TRBV20-1, with 9 bases matching TRBD1. The CDR3 runs to 14 residues. V shed 6 bases and J 3 bases; nucleotides not matched to a gene: 9. CDR1 DFQATT and CDR2 SNEGSKA come from the germline V gene (reference sequence). CDR3 coding DNA: TGCAGTGCACTCGAGACAGGGGGTCGCTACGAGCAGTACTTC. Residues: CSALETGGRYEQYF.

The chain carries TRBV28 and TRBJ2-5; 10 bases fit TRBD2. Germline V gives CDR1 MDHEN, CDR2 SYDVKM. V shed 3 bases, J shed 5 bases, and the junction held 9 bases outside the gene matches. The CDR3 has 16 amino acids. CDR3 bases: TGTGCCAGCAGTTTCGGGAGCGGGGGGGCCGGTGAGACCCAGTACTTC. It encodes CASSFGSGGAGETQYF.

In its sample, this clonotype was seen many times. This may arise from a read error, as a much more abundant clone is one base away. The chain links TRBV5-1 to TRBJ2-1; 9 bases map to TRBD2. This CDR3 contains 14 residues. Germline trimming cut 0 bases from V and 7 bases from J; bases unmatched to any gene: 2. The V gene's germline CDR1 is SGHRS and CDR2 YFSETQ. The CDR3 loop is CASSLGGGANEQFF. CDR3 sequence (DNA): TGCGCCAGCAGCTTGGGCGGGGGGGCGAATGAGCAGTTCTTC.

This clonotype came up many times. This chain joins TRBV10-3 and TRBJ1-6; no firm D call. CDR1 and CDR2 from the germline V gene are ENHRY and SYGVKD. The CDR3 length is 16 residues. The ends were cut back, 2 bases at V and 3 bases at J, with 11 bases in the middle. CDR3 DNA: TGTGCCATCAGTGAGGACCGCACACTCTATAATTCACCCCTCCACTTT. Translation: CAISEDRTLYNSPLHF.

This clonotype was seen many times. The V call is TRBV12-3 or TRBV12-4, the J call TRBJ1-1, with a possible D match to TRBD1 (5 bases). The CDR3 length is 15 residues. The ends were cut back, 5 bases at V and 3 bases at J, with 16 bases in the middle. CDR3 in amino acids: CASSRGRVGDTEAFF. The CDR3 nucleotides read TGTGCCAGCAGTAGGGGACGGGTAGGGGACACTGAAGCTTTCTTT.

The chain couples TRBV6-5 to TRBJ2-1; D uncertain. The ends were cut back, 6 bases at V and 8 bases at J, with 14 bases in the middle. CDR1 is MNHEY and CDR2 is SVGAGI in the germline V gene. This CDR3 contains 13 residues. The CDR3 DNA follows: TGTGCCAGCAGCCGAGAGCGAGGCTATGAGCAGTTCTTC. Translating gives CASSRERGYEQFF.

This clonotype has ten or more counts. This chain uses TRBV7-2 with TRBJ2-3, with 8 bases identical to TRBD1. Germline V gene data show CDR1 as SGHTA and CDR2 as FQGNSA. The CDR3 contains 15 residues. J was trimmed by 1 base and V by 5 bases; bases with no gene match: 5. The CDR3 region has the DNA TGTGCCAGCAGCCCTCGGACAGGGCGCACAGATACGCAGTATTTT. This sequence encodes CASSPRTGRTDTQYF. The full variable domain, in which reference TRBV7-2 and TRBJ2-3 provide the parts outside the CDR3, is GAGVSQSPSNKVTEKGKDVELRCDPISGHTALYWYRQSLGQGLEFLIYFQGNSAPDKSGLPSDRFSAERTGGSVSTLTIQRTQQEDSAVYLCASSPRTGRTDTQYFGPGTRLTVL.

This rearrangement joins TRBV14 to TRBJ2-7, with D perhaps TRBD1 or TRBD2 (5 bases each). This CDR3 spans 15 amino acids. From germline, CDR1 is SGHDN and CDR2 FVKESK. V was shortened by 0 bases and J by 2 bases, with 11 bases between the two germline ends. The CDR3 protein is CASSQDTRGPYEQYF. CDR3 DNA: TGTGCCAGCAGCCAAGACACACGGGGCCCCTACGAGCAGTACTTC.

The chain couples TRBV6-1 to TRBJ2-2; D tentatively reads TRBD1 or TRBD2 (6 bases each). V was clipped by 7 bases and J by 0 bases, with 12 bases between them. The length of the CDR3 is 15 residues. In germline, CDR1 is MNHNS, CDR2 SASEGT. The CDR3 sequence is CASKGGPTNTGELFF. CDR3 coding DNA: TGTGCCAGCAAAGGGGGGCCCACGAACACCGGGGAGCTGTTTTTT.

The chain joins TRBV4-1 to TRBJ2-2, with a possible D match to TRBD1 (6 bases). The CDR3 totals 15 residues. Germline assignment: CDR1 MGHRA and CDR2 YSYEKL. V lost 4 bases to trimming and J lost 9 bases, with 18 bases between them. DNA of the CDR3: TGCGCCAGCAGCCTAGAGGAAGGGGGTGGCAGGGAGCTGTTTTTT. It yields the protein CASSLEEGGGRELFF.

This sequence joins TRBV20-1 and TRBJ1-1; 9 positions match TRBD1. CDR1 is DFQATT, CDR2 SNEGSKA, per germline (reference sequence). This CDR3 spans 12 amino acids. J gave up 11 bases and V 2 bases, and 6 bases lay outside the gene matches. The CDR3 DNA follows: TGCAGTGCTAGACCTTTACAGGGGGCGGCTTTCTTT. Translating it yields CSARPLQGAAFF.

This clonotype was found many times. This chain connects TRBV7-3 to TRBJ2-7; TRBD1 aligns across 7 bases. This CDR3 is 15 amino acids long. Germline V lookup: CDR1 SGHTA, CDR2 FQGTGA. V lost 1 base and J lost 0; bases outside the gene matches: 3. CDR3 nucleotide sequence: TGTGCCAGCAGCTTAAGACAGGGCCTCTCCTACGAGCAGTACTTC. As protein: CASSLRQGLSYEQYF.

The sample holds many counts of this clonotype. The rearrangement links TRBV20-1 to TRBJ1-5, with TRBD1 as a possible D gene (5 bases). The length of the CDR3 is 12 residues. V was clipped by 5 bases and J by 4 bases, with 9 bases between them. The germline V gene encodes CDR1 DFQATT and CDR2 SNEGSKA (reference sequence). In DNA form, the CDR3 reads TGCAGTGCTGGGGGGACTAATCAGCCCCAGCATTTT. As protein: CSAGGTNQPQHF.

This clonotype was detected ten times or more. The chain combines TRBV30 with TRBJ2-1; 13 bases are a match to TRBD2. The CDR3 is made up of 14 amino acids. V was clipped by 1 base and J by 7 bases; unmatched bases: 1. CDR1 is GTSNPN, CDR2 SVGIG, per germline (reference sequence). The CDR3 DNA sequence: TGTGCCTGGAGTGGACTAGCGGGGGGTAATGAGCAGTTCTTC. The encoded protein is CAWSGLAGGNEQFF.

For the CDR3, the DNA is TGTGCCAGCAGTGCCGGACGGGGACCCTACGAGCAGTTCTTC. Translated, it gives CASSAGRGPYEQFF. The chain is built from TRBV6-1 and TRBJ2-1, with D perhaps assigned TRBD1 or TRBD2 (5 bases each). Looked up from germline, CDR1 is MNHNS and CDR2 is SASEGT. Between the trimmed V and J ends, which lost 4 bases and 10 bases, there was a span of 17 bases. There are 14 residues in the CDR3.

This clonotype was seen repeatedly, ten times or more. This chain connects TRBV2 to TRBJ2-3; D ambiguous. The CDR3 is 16 amino acids. Germline assignment: CDR1 SNHLY and CDR2 FYNNEI. V was trimmed by 3 bases and J by 0 bases, leaving 13 bases between them. This CDR3 reads CASSDPRKRSTDTQYF. The CDR3 DNA is TGTGCCAGCAGTGACCCCAGGAAAAGAAGCACAGATACGCAGTATTTT.

Regarding this clonotype: A much more abundant neighbour one base away suggests this may be a read error. J is TRBJ2-7 and V is TRBV20-1; D ambiguous. Germline CDR1 and CDR2: DFQATT and SNEGSKA (reference sequence). The length of the CDR3 is 14 residues. The CDR3 DNA sequence: TGCAGTGCTCAAGACGTACTTGGGTCCTACGAGCAGGACTTC. Protein sequence: CSAQDVLGSYEQDF.

The rearrangement joins TRBV6-1 to TRBJ2-2; TRBD1 might be the D (5 bases). The V gene lost 4 bases and the J gene lost 1 base, with 10 bases spanning the gap. CDR3 length: 15 amino acids. Germline V lookup: CDR1 MNHNS, CDR2 SASEGT. The CDR3 nucleotides are TGTGCCAGCAGTGGTCTCACAGGGAACACCGGGGAGCTGTTTTTT. Translating it yields CASSGLTGNTGELFF.

At least ten counts were recorded for this clonotype. This chain uses TRBV20-1 with TRBJ2-7, with D perhaps matching TRBD2 (5 bases). Between the trimmed V and J ends, which lost 6 bases and 3 bases, there was a span of 21 bases. From germline, CDR1 is DFQATT and CDR2 SNEGSKA (reference sequence). The length of the CDR3 is 15 residues. This CDR3 reads CSAQAKRVSYYEQYF. The CDR3, as DNA: TGCAGTGCCCAAGCCAAGAGGGTGTCCTACTACGAGCAGTACTTC.

The genes are TRBV28 and TRBJ1-4, with D possibly being TRBD1 (6 bases). The germline V gene encodes CDR1 MDHEN and CDR2 SYDVKM. With 2 bases removed from V and 6 bases from J, the gap between germline ends came to 10 bases. The CDR3 length is 14 residues. The DNA for the CDR3 is TGTGCCAGCAGTTTAAGGGGGTTGGATGAAAAACTGTTTTTT. Residues: CASSLRGLDEKLFF.

This clonotype showed up many times. This chain uses TRBV27 with TRBJ1-2; possibly TRBD1 for D (5 bases). V dropped 5 bases and J dropped 4 bases, with 8 bases sitting between them. Germline CDR1 MNHEY, CDR2 SMNVEV (reference sequence). The CDR3 extends over 12 amino acids. CDR3 in amino acids: CASSGTLYGYTF. CDR3 sequence (DNA): TGTGCCAGCAGTGGGACCCTCTATGGCTACACCTTC.

This chain connects TRBV12-3 or TRBV12-4 to TRBJ1-6; 7 bases fit TRBD1. This CDR3 is built from 14 residues. Losses at the gene ends were 7 bases for V and 5 bases for J; bases not matched to a gene: 5. CDR3 region: CASNRGTDNSPLHF. CDR3 in DNA: TGTGCCAGCAACCGCGGGACAGATAATTCACCCCTCCACTTT.

The J gene is TRBJ1-6, the V gene TRBV30; TRBD1 agrees at 10 bases. Trimming cost V 2 bases and J 5 bases; bases outside gene matches: 3. CDR1 GTSNPN and CDR2 SVGIG come from the germline V gene (reference sequence). CDR3 length: 15 residues. In nucleotides, the CDR3 is TGTGCCTGGAGTTCCGGACAGGGGGATAATTCACCCCTCCACTTT. It translates to CAWSSGQGDNSPLHF.

The rearrangement joins TRBV29-1 to TRBJ2-4; 9 bases fit TRBD2. The J call may be faulty, since TRBJ2-7 better matches the DNA end. Germline CDR1 reads SQVTM; CDR2 reads ANQGSEA. CDR3 size: 14 residues. The CDR3 bases are TGCAGCCCGAAAGAGCGGGGGGAGGATTACGAGCAGTACTTC. Its protein is CSPKERGEDYEQYF.

Ten or more counts support this clonotype. The rearrangement uses TRBV20-1 and TRBJ2-7; TRBD1 aligns across 10 bases. Germline V lookup: CDR1 DFQATT, CDR2 SNEGSKA (reference sequence). The CDR3 consists of 13 residues. V gave up 6 bases and J gave up 3 bases; unmatched junction bases: 5. The CDR3, as DNA: TGCAGTGCGGCGGGACAGGGGTACTACGAGCAGTACTTC. Translation gives CSAAGQGYYEQYF.